The rows below give T cell receptor beta chains drawn from one sample of a study of T-cell reconstitution after alpha-beta-depleted transplantation in children. Each CDR3 protein is one row after TCRdb ran MiXCR on the PCR reads. This table holds about 830,000 distinct CDR3 sequences, about 15% found once. The source material was PBMCs, mostly from graft donor cells, sampled 360 days after TCRalphabeta/CD19-depleted stem cell transplant. The receptors were sampled from a male patient younger than 18 who had a stem cell transplant for acute lymphoblastic leukemia, so the T cells may come from the graft donor. Each CDR3 is given with its conserved first and last residue. Each record gives: J gene, V gene, clone size, D gene, CDR3 DNA, CDR3 protein. The D gene is left open where the match is weak. Only part of the rows carry a size: once, few, many, or a class if the clone is expanded.

TRBJ2-4 TRBV11-2 NA TRBD1 TGTGCCAGCAGCCCCGGAAGACAGGGGCTCGCCAAAAACATTCAGTACTTC CASSPGRQGLAKNIQYF
TRBJ2-7 TRBV7-8 few NA TGTGCCAGCAGCTCCTCCAGGGACCACTCCTACGAGCAGTACTTC CASSSSRDHSYEQYF
TRBJ2-3 TRBV7-9 NA TRBD1 TGTGCCAGCAGCGTACAGGGGGCGAAAGGTACGCAGTATTTT CASSVQGAKGTQYF
TRBJ1-1 TRBV19 NA NA TGTGCCAGTATGAAAATCGTCGGTCGTGAAGCTTTCTTT CASMKIVGREAFF
TRBJ2-5 TRBV4-1 few TRBD2 TGCGCCAGCAGGCTTCTCTACGGGAGGGCCCGGGAGACCCAGTACTTC CASRLLYGRARETQYF
TRBJ1-2 TRBV5-1 few NA TGCGCCAGCAGCTTACGGACTGGAATCTTAAACTATGGCTACACCTTC CASSLRTGILNYGYTF
TRBJ2-7 TRBV15 NA NA TGTGCCACCAGCCCTGGTACCGACTACGAGCAGTACTTC CATSPGTDYEQYF
TRBJ2-2 TRBV20-1 NA TRBD2 TGCAGTGCTCGCGGACTAGCGGGAGAAGTAACTGGGGAGCTGTTTTTT CSARGLAGEVTGELFF
TRBJ2-7 TRBV6-5 NA NA TGTGCCAGCAGTTCCTACTCCCAAGTGTCCTACGAGCAGTACTTC CASSSYSQVSYEQYF
TRBJ2-5 TRBV27 few TRBD1 TGTGCCAGCAGACCAACAGGGGGCCTGTACGAGACCCAGTACTTC CASRPTGGLYETQYF
TRBJ1-2 TRBV12-3/TRBV12-4 NA NA TGTGCCAGCAGTCGCCCTACTACAGCTAACTATGGCTACACCTTC CASSRPTTANYGYTF
TRBJ2-1 TRBV5-1 many NA TGCGCCAGCACCTCCACGCCGGATGTGGGGGAGCAGTTCTTC CASTSTPDVGEQFF
TRBJ1-2 TRBV27 few TRBD1 TGTGCCAGCAGTTCATTCATTGCCTCGACAGGGCTGAGCGGCTACACCTTC CASSSFIASTGLSGYTF
TRBJ2-3 TRBV18 NA TRBD2 TGTGCCAGCTCACCAAGGCGACTAGCGGGAGTGACAGATACGCAGTATTTT CASSPRRLAGVTDTQYF
TRBJ2-5 TRBV20-1 NA NA TGCAGTGCTAGATACAGCCCGGGCCGAGGAGAGACCCAGTACTTC CSARYSPGRGETQYF
TRBJ2-4 TRBV29-1 many NA TGCAGCGTTGAAAGACCTTTGGGACCTAAAGGGGGAAACATTCAGTACTTC CSVERPLGPKGGNIQYF
TRBJ2-7 TRBV9 few NA TGTGCCAGCAGCGCGAGGACGACGACCTACGAGCAGTACTTC CASSARTTTYEQYF
TRBJ2-5 TRBV12-3/TRBV12-4 many TRBD1 TGTGCCAGCAGTATTCGACAGGGCGGAGAGACCCAGTACTTC CASSIRQGGETQYF
TRBJ2-1 TRBV13 many NA TGTGCCAGCAGCCCCAAGGGGGAGGGAGCCAATGAGCAGTTCTTC CASSPKGEGANEQFF
TRBJ2-1 TRBV24-1 few NA TGTGCCACCAGTGATTTAGGGGGGAATACAGGGACCCCTTACAATGAGCAGTTCTTC CATSDLGGNTGTPYNEQFF